A selection of T cell receptor beta chains follows, all from one sample in a study of identical twins. TCRdb ran MiXCR on the 5' RACE reads and lists one entry per CDR3 protein. The table includes some 600,000 distinct CDR3 sequences, roughly 6.6% detected once. These data were also filed under a second study, of yellow fever vaccine responses in identical twins.

Material: PBMCs. These TCRs come from a woman between 18 and 29 years old in good health. Both conserved end residues are part of each CDR3. The D gene is left open where the match is weak. Not all rows give a size; the values are once, few, many and, for expanded clones, a class.

j_call: TRBJ2-7
d_call: TRBD1
clone_size: NA
v_call: TRBV20-1
cdr3_nt: TGCTGTGCTAGAGATCACAGGACAGGGACCTACGAGCAGTACTTC
cdr3_aa: CCARDHRTGTYEQYF

j_call: TRBJ2-7
d_call: NA
clone_size: NA
v_call: TRBV10-3
cdr3_nt: TGTGCCATCAGTGAGTCGACTTCCCGCAAGGGGAGCCCCTACGAGCAGTACTTC
cdr3_aa: CAISESTSRKGSPYEQYF

j_call: TRBJ2-2
d_call: TRBD2
clone_size: NA
v_call: TRBV29-1
cdr3_nt: TGCAGCGCAGAGGGCGGGGGGAACACCGGGGAGCTGTTTTTT
cdr3_aa: CSAEGGGNTGELFF

j_call: TRBJ2-2
d_call: TRBD2
clone_size: many
v_call: TRBV29-1
cdr3_nt: TGCAGCGCAGTGACTAGCGGGAGCGCGGGGACCGGGGAGCTGTTTTTT
cdr3_aa: CSAVTSGSAGTGELFF

j_call: TRBJ2-5
d_call: NA
clone_size: NA
v_call: TRBV12-3/TRBV12-4
cdr3_nt: TGTGCCAGCAGCAGTAGTTTTGGTCGGCGAGAGACCCAGTACTTC
cdr3_aa: CASSSSFGRRETQYF

j_call: TRBJ1-1
d_call: NA
clone_size: many
v_call: TRBV20-1
cdr3_nt: TGCAGTGCCCAGGGGACCGAGAACACTGAAGCTTTCTTT
cdr3_aa: CSAQGTENTEAFF

j_call: TRBJ2-7
d_call: TRBD2
clone_size: NA
v_call: TRBV5-1
cdr3_nt: TGCGCCAGCAGCACCTCTAGCGGGCGCTACGAGCAGTACTTC
cdr3_aa: CASSTSSGRYEQYF

j_call: TRBJ1-1
d_call: NA
clone_size: NA
v_call: TRBV5-1
cdr3_nt: TGCGCCAGCAGCTACGCGGGGGGTTTCGAAGCTTTCTTT
cdr3_aa: CASSYAGGFEAFF

j_call: TRBJ1-1
d_call: TRBD1
clone_size: many
v_call: TRBV7-9
cdr3_nt: TGTGCCAGCAGCTTAAACAGGGGGCTTGAAGCTTTCTTT
cdr3_aa: CASSLNRGLEAFF

j_call: TRBJ2-5
d_call: NA
clone_size: few
v_call: TRBV7-9
cdr3_nt: TGTGCCAGCAGCTTACAATCCACAGGGTCCCAAGAGACCCAGTACTTC
cdr3_aa: CASSLQSTGSQETQYF

j_call: TRBJ2-1
d_call: NA
clone_size: NA
v_call: TRBV20-1
cdr3_nt: TGCAGTGCTATTGGGGCAAGCTCCTACAATGAGCAGTTCTTC
cdr3_aa: CSAIGASSYNEQFF

j_call: TRBJ1-1
d_call: NA
clone_size: many
v_call: TRBV12-3/TRBV12-4
cdr3_nt: TGTGCCAGCAGTTTAGTATCTAGGGGGGGGACTGAAGCTTTCTTT
cdr3_aa: CASSLVSRGGTEAFF

j_call: TRBJ1-4
d_call: NA
clone_size: few
v_call: TRBV15
cdr3_nt: TGTGCCACCAGCAGAGCCCTAGCGGGGACTAATGAAAAACTGTTTTTT
cdr3_aa: CATSRALAGTNEKLFF

j_call: TRBJ2-1
d_call: NA
clone_size: few
v_call: TRBV12-3/TRBV12-4
cdr3_nt: TGTGCCAGCAGTGCGTTCCACGATGAGCAGTTCTTC
cdr3_aa: CASSAFHDEQFF

j_call: TRBJ1-1
d_call: NA
clone_size: many
v_call: TRBV3-1
cdr3_nt: TGTGCCAGCACAGATCGGCAGGTCAGCGAAGCTTTCTTT
cdr3_aa: CASTDRQVSEAFF

j_call: TRBJ1-2
d_call: TRBD1
clone_size: many
v_call: TRBV29-1
cdr3_nt: TGCAGCGTACCGTCGGGACAGGGGTTCCGAGGCTACACCTTC
cdr3_aa: CSVPSGQGFRGYTF

j_call: TRBJ2-5
d_call: NA
clone_size: few
v_call: TRBV6-6
cdr3_nt: TGTGCCAGCTCTGAACCTCCGCAAGAGACCCAGTACTTC
cdr3_aa: CASSEPPQETQYF

j_call: TRBJ2-5
d_call: TRBD1
clone_size: NA
v_call: TRBV5-1
cdr3_nt: TGCGCCAGCAGCTTGGCTTCGGGACAGGGGATTGAGACCCAGTACTTC
cdr3_aa: CASSLASGQGIETQYF

j_call: TRBJ2-2
d_call: TRBD1
clone_size: many
v_call: TRBV12-3/TRBV12-4
cdr3_nt: TGTGCCAGCAGGTCCCGACAGGGTATTTACACCGGGGAGCTGTTTTTT
cdr3_aa: CASRSRQGIYTGELFF

j_call: TRBJ2-3
d_call: TRBD2
clone_size: NA
v_call: TRBV20-1
cdr3_nt: TGCAGTGCTAGAGTGGGGACTAGCGGGACTAGCACAGATACGCAGTATTTT
cdr3_aa: CSARVGTSGTSTDTQYF

j_call: TRBJ2-5
d_call: TRBD2
clone_size: NA
v_call: TRBV2
cdr3_nt: TGTGCCAGCAGGACGACTAGCGGGGCTCAAGAGACCCAGTACTTC
cdr3_aa: CASRTTSGAQETQYF

j_call: TRBJ2-3
d_call: NA
clone_size: many
v_call: TRBV5-1
cdr3_nt: TGCGCCAGCAGCAAGAATAGCCAGGGGGGCACACAATATACGCAGTATTTT
cdr3_aa: CASSKNSQGGTQYTQYF

j_call: TRBJ2-7
d_call: NA
clone_size: few
v_call: TRBV5-1
cdr3_nt: TGCGCCAGCAGCTTGGCTAGGGCCCAGCAGGACGAGCAGTACTTC
cdr3_aa: CASSLARAQQDEQYF

j_call: TRBJ1-1
d_call: NA
clone_size: many
v_call: TRBV2
cdr3_nt: TGTGCCAGCAGTGCGCAGAAGAACACTGAAGCTTTCTTT
cdr3_aa: CASSAQKNTEAFF